The 16 T cell receptor beta chains listed next were all sequenced from one sample in a study of T cells in Graves' hyperthyroidism and ophthalmopathy. RNA transcripts were the template for amplifying TCR beta CDR3 regions. HTBI primers were employed in a first-round RT-PCR of the TCR CDR3. MiXCR, applied by TCRdb to the multiplex PCR reads, yields one record per CDR3 protein. This sample yields fewer than 650,000 distinct CDR3 sequences, of which roughly 15% are seen a single time; over 11% belongs to the top ten. Sequencing used blood. These receptors all come from a woman aged 35 to 49 with Graves' hyperthyroidism.

This clonotype was observed at least ten times. The chain combines TRBV30 with TRBJ2-3, with TRBD2 matching over 13 bases. Trimming at V came to 1 base and at J to 1 base, leaving 2 bases not matched to a gene. This CDR3 contains 16 residues. Germline CDR1 and CDR2: GTSNPN and SVGIG (reference sequence). The CDR3, as DNA: TGTGCCTGGAGTGGACTAGCGGGAGGAGGCACAGATACGCAGTATTTT. Translated: CAWSGLAGGGTDTQYF. The full variable domain, with the rest looked up from reference TRBV30 and TRBJ2-3, is SQTIHQWPATLVQPVGSPLSLECTVEGTSNPNLYWYRQAAGRGLQLLFYSVGIGQISSEVPQNLSASRPQDRQFILSSKKLLLSDSGFYLCAWSGLAGGGTDTQYFGPGTRLTVL.

This sequence joins TRBV20-1 and TRBJ2-2; D gene ambiguous. The CDR3 is 14 residues long. Trimming cost V 0 bases and J 6 bases, with 11 bases left between them. Germline assignment: CDR1 DFQATT and CDR2 SNEGSKA (reference sequence). Here the CDR3 reads CSARDSQRPGELFF. The CDR3, as DNA: TGCAGTGCTAGAGATTCGCAGCGACCCGGGGAGCTGTTTTTT.

Regarding this clonotype: This may arise from a read error, as a much more abundant clone is one base away. Given the absence of the conserved phenylalanine or tryptophan at the CDR3 end, a read error is likely. DNA of the CDR3: TGTGCCAGCGTGGGAGAAGGTTACAATGAGCAGTTCCTC. Its translation: CASVGEGYNEQFL. This chain links TRBV7-3 with TRBJ2-1, with D possibly being TRBD2 (5 bases). The V and J ends lost 8 bases and 4 bases respectively, with 12 bases between them. The CDR3 loop spans 13 amino acids. CDR1 SGHTA and CDR2 FQGTGA come from the germline V gene.

The V call is TRBV29-1, the J call TRBJ1-1; 9 bases agree with TRBD1. Germline-derived CDR1 and CDR2 are SQVTM and ANQGSEA. CDR3 length equals 13 residues. V shed 7 bases and J 2 bases; nucleotides not matched to a gene: 5. Written as DNA, the CDR3 is TGCAGCGGTAGACAGGGGGACAACACTGAAGCTTTCTTT. Its protein is CSGRQGDNTEAFF. The whole variable domain, filled in from reference TRBV29-1 and TRBJ1-1, reads SAVISQKPSRDICQRGTSLTIQCQVDSQVTMMFWYRQQPGQSLTLIATANQGSEATYESGFVIDKFPISRPNLTFSTLTVSNMSPEDSSIYLCSGRQGDNTEAFFGQGTRLTVV.

This chain links TRBV12-3 or TRBV12-4 with TRBJ2-7, with a weak D call TRBD1 (6 bases). This CDR3 contains 15 residues. V shed 6 bases and J shed 0 bases, with 15 bases lying between them. CDR3 sequence reads: CASRSDRTNSYEQYF. In DNA, the CDR3 is TGTGCCAGCAGGTCAGACAGGACAAACTCCTACGAGCAGTACTTC.

This clonotype was detected ten times or more. The chain is built from TRBV5-1 and TRBJ1-1; D is unclear. V shed 4 bases and J shed 5 bases, with 12 bases lying between them. This CDR3 has 13 amino acids. CDR1 is SGHRS, CDR2 YFSETQ, per germline. Here the CDR3 reads CASSPQEGTEAFF. The DNA of the CDR3 is TGCGCCAGCAGCCCCCAGGAGGGTACTGAAGCTTTCTTT.

This clonotype was seen only a few times. The V gene is TRBV3-1, the J gene TRBJ1-6; TRBD1 aligns across 7 bases. The V segment lost 6 bases and the J segment 7 bases; nucleotides outside the gene matches: 6. CDR3 length equals 14 residues. Germline CDR1 is LGHDT and CDR2 is YNNKEL (reference sequence). The CDR3 reads CASSPDRANSPLHF. In nucleotides, the CDR3 is TGTGCCAGCAGTCCCGACAGGGCAAATTCACCCCTCCACTTT. The full variable domain, rest sourced from reference TRBV3-1 and TRBJ1-6, is DTAVSQTPKYLVTQMGNDKSIKCEQNLGHDTMYWYKQDSKKFLKIMFSYNNKELIINETVPNRFSPKSPDKAHLNLHINSLELGDSAVYFCASSPDRANSPLHFGNGTRLTVT.

The sample holds a few counts of this clonotype. The chain has TRBV28 and TRBJ2-1; TRBD2 matches 7 bases. The CDR3 has 15 residues. The trim removed 6 bases at V and 2 bases at J, leaving 7 bases unmatched. The germline gives CDR1 MDHEN, CDR2 SYDVKM. In nucleotides, the CDR3 is TGTGCCAGCAGGGAGCGGGGAGTACCCTACAATGAGCAGTTCTTC. Amino acids: CASRERGVPYNEQFF.

The chain links TRBV27 to TRBJ1-2; D might be TRBD1 (6 bases). The CDR3 runs to 14 residues. Trimming took off 5 bases at V and 1 base at J, with 11 bases between the two ends. Germline lookup yields CDR1 MNHEY and CDR2 SMNVEV (reference sequence). CDR3: CASSLTGDNYGYTF. DNA for the CDR3: TGTGCCAGCAGTCTGACAGGAGATAACTATGGCTACACCTTC.

There are a few counts of this clonotype. The chain has TRBV14 and TRBJ2-5; 10 nucleotides align to TRBD1. Trimming removed 4 bases from V and 4 bases from J; junction bases left unmatched: 3. Germline V lookup: CDR1 SGHDN, CDR2 FVKESK. CDR3 length: 14 residues. CDR3 DNA sequence: TGTGCCAGCAGCCGTAGGACAGGGGGAGAGACCCAGTACTTC. It yields the protein CASSRRTGGETQYF.

This clonotype has ten or more counts. The chain links TRBV6-1 to TRBJ1-1, with 10 bases fitting TRBD1. Germline V CDR1 and CDR2: MNHNS, SASEGT. V gave up 5 bases and J gave up 3 bases; unmatched junction bases: 9. The CDR3 loop spans 16 amino acids. The chain's CDR3 is CASSRQGASSHTEAFF. The CDR3 coding sequence is TGTGCCAGCAGTCGACAGGGGGCTAGCTCGCACACTGAAGCTTTCTTT.

Ten or more counts support this clonotype. This chain's CDR3 is CSARGSELAPGNEQFF. The CDR3 region has the DNA TGCAGTGCTAGGGGGTCGGAGTTGGCCCCGGGCAATGAGCAGTTCTTC. The chain has TRBV20-1 and TRBJ2-1; no clear D. This CDR3 spans 16 amino acids. V lost 3 bases to trimming and J lost 6 bases, with 21 bases between them. Per germline, CDR1 DFQATT and CDR2 SNEGSKA (reference sequence).

The CDR3 region is CATSEAGTSGIYEQFF. DNA for the CDR3: TGTGCCACCAGTGAAGCCGGGACTAGCGGGATCTATGAGCAGTTCTTC. The chain combines TRBV24-1 with TRBJ2-1, with TRBD2 matching over 13 bases. Germline V gene data show CDR1 as KGHDR and CDR2 as SFDVKD. CDR3 size: 16 residues. Losses at the gene ends were 4 bases for V and 8 bases for J; bases not matched to a gene: 7.

The V call is TRBV20-1, the J call TRBJ2-3, with 9 bases identical to TRBD2. With 8 bases clipped from V and 0 bases from J, the junction kept 6 bases outside the gene matches. Germline assignment: CDR1 DFQATT and CDR2 SNEGSKA (reference sequence). The CDR3 contains 14 residues. The CDR3 nucleotides are TGCAGTCGACTAGCGGCTCCTAGCACAGATACGCAGTATTTT. It encodes CSRLAAPSTDTQYF.

This clonotype has a count of ten or more. The chain employs TRBV5-1 and TRBJ1-4, with D perhaps TRBD1 (5 bases). Germline CDR1 SGHRS, CDR2 YFSETQ. The CDR3 is 14 amino acids. Trimming took off 4 bases at V and 8 bases at J, with 15 bases between the two ends. This chain's CDR3 is CASSPGTGIEKLFF. The CDR3 nucleotides are TGCGCCAGCAGCCCCGGGACTGGGATAGAAAAACTGTTTTTT. The whole variable domain, filled in from reference TRBV5-1 and TRBJ1-4, reads KAGVTQTPRYLIKTRGQQVTLSCSPISGHRSVSWYQQTPGQGLQFLFEYFSETQRNKGNFPGRFSGRQFSNSRSEMNVSTLELGDSALYLCASSPGTGIEKLFFGSGTQLSVL.

Many counts were recorded for this clonotype. The genes are TRBV28 and TRBJ1-5, with TRBD1 identical over 11 bases. The CDR3 loop spans 17 amino acids. Germline V gene data show CDR1 as MDHEN and CDR2 as SYDVKM. V trimming: 4 bases; J trimming: 11 bases; junction bases outside the gene matches: 16. This CDR3 reads CASSSGPGTGGRGAQHF. The DNA for the CDR3 is TGTGCCAGCAGTTCGGGCCCCGGGACAGGGGGGAGAGGGGCCCAGCATTTT.